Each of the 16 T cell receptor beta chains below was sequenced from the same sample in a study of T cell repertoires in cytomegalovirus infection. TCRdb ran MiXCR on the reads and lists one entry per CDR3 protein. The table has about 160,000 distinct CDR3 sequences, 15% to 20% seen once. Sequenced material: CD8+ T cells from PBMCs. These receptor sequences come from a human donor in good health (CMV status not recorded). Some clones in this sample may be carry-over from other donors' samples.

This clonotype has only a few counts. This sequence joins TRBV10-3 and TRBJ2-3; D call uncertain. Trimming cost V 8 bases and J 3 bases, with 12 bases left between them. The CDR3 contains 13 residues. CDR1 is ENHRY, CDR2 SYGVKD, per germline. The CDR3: CAIGQAKTDTQYF. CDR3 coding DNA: TGTGCCATCGGCCAAGCAAAAACAGATACGCAGTATTTT.

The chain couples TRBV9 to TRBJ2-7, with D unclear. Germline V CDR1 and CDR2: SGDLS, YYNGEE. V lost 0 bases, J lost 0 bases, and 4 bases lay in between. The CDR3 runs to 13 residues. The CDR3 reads CASSVGTSYEQYF. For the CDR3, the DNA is TGTGCCAGCAGCGTAGGGACCTCCTACGAGCAGTACTTC.

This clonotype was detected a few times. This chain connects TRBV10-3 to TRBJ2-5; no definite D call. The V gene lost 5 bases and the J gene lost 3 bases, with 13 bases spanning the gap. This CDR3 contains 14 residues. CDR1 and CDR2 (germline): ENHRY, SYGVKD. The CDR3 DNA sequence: TGTGCCATCAGTCCAGTACCGATCGAAGAGACCCAGTACTTC. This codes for CAISPVPIEETQYF.

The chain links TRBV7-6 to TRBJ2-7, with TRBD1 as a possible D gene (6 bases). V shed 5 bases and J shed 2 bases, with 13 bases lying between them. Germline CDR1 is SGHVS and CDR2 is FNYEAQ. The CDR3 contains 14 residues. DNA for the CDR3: TGTGCCAGCAGCGACCGGGACACCGCCTACGAGCAGTACTTC. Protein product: CASSDRDTAYEQYF.

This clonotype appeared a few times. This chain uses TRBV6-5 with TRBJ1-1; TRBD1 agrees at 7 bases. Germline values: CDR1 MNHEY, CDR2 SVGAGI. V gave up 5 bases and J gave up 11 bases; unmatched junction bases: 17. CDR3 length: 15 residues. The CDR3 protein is CASSHKRDRTYEAFF. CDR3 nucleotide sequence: TGTGCCAGCAGTCACAAAAGGGACAGAACTTATGAGGCTTTCTTT.

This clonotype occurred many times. The DNA of the CDR3 is TGTGCCAGCAGCCCTCGACAGAGCTCTAGCACAGATACGCAGTATTTT. It codes for CASSPRQSSSTDTQYF. This chain connects TRBV7-8 to TRBJ2-3; weak D call: TRBD1 (5 bases). This CDR3 is built from 16 residues. Germline CDR1 reads SGHVS; CDR2 reads FQNEAQ. The germline V and J ends were trimmed by 5 bases and 0 bases, with 15 bases remaining between them. Full variable domain (remainder filled in from reference TRBV7-8 and TRBJ2-3): GAGVSQSPRYKVAKRGQDVALRCDPISGHVSLFWYQQALGQGPEFLTYFQNEAQLDKSGLPSDRFFAERPEGSVSTLKIQRTQQEDSAVYLCASSPRQSSSTDTQYFGPGTRLTVL.

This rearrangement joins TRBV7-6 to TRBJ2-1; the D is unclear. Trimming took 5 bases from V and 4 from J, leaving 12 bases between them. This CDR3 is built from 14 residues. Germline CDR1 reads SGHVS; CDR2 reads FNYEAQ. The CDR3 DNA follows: TGTGCCAGCAGCCCCCGATCTCAGTACAATGAGCAGTTCTTC. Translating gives CASSPRSQYNEQFF. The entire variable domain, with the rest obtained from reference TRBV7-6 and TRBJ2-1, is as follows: GAGVSQSPRYKVTKRGQDVALRCDPISGHVSLYWYRQALGQGPEFLTYFNYEAQQDKSGLPNDRFSAERPEGSISTLTIQRTEQRDSAMYRCASSPRSQYNEQFFGPGTRLTVL.

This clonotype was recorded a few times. The CDR3 region is CASSLVRQGGYEQYF. CDR3 DNA: TGTGCCAGCAGCTTAGTCCGGCAGGGGGGGTACGAGCAGTACTTC. V is TRBV11-2 and J is TRBJ2-7; D possibly matches TRBD1 or TRBD2 (7 bases each). The germline CDR1 and CDR2 sequences are SGHAT and FQNNGV. Trimming took off 1 base at V and 4 bases at J, with 14 bases between the two ends. The CDR3 is 15 residues long.

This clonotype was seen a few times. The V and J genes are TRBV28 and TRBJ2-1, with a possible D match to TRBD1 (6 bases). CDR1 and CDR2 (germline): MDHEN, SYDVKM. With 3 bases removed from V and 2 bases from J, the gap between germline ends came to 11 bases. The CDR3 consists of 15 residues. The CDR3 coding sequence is TGTGCCAGCAGTTTGGACGGACAGACCTACAATGAGCAGTTCTTC. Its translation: CASSLDGQTYNEQFF.

The CDR3 DNA follows: TGTGCCAGCAGCCCCGCCGCGGGGGGGGCCTACGAGCAGTACTTC. This translates into CASSPAAGGAYEQYF. The chain employs TRBV7-6 and TRBJ2-7; TRBD2 agrees at 9 bases. With 5 bases clipped from V and 2 bases from J, the junction kept 7 bases outside the gene matches. Germline V gene sequence: CDR1 SGHVS, CDR2 FNYEAQ. CDR3 length: 15 residues.

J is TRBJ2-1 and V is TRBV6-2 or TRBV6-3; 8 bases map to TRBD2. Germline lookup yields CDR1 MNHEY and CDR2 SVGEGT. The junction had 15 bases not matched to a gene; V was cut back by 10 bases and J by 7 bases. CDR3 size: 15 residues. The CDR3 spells CATGEGLGRMNEQFF. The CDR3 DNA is TGTGCCACTGGGGAGGGACTAGGGAGAATGAATGAGCAGTTCTTC.

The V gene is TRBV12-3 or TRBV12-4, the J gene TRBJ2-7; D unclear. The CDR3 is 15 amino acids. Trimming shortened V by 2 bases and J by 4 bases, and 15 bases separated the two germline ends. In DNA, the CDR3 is TGTGCCAGCAGTTTATTGGGGTCCCCCCAGTACGAGCAGTACTTC. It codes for CASSLLGSPQYEQYF.

The CDR3 region has the DNA TGTGCCAGCAGCTACCACGGGAGTAGCGTGTACCAGCAGTACTTC. Amino acid sequence: CASSYHGSSVYQQYF. The rearrangement joins TRBV7-2 to TRBJ2-7, with D possibly being TRBD2 (6 bases). CDR1 is SGHTA, CDR2 FQGNSA, per germline. The CDR3 covers 15 residues. V lost 4 bases and J lost 8, with 21 bases in between.

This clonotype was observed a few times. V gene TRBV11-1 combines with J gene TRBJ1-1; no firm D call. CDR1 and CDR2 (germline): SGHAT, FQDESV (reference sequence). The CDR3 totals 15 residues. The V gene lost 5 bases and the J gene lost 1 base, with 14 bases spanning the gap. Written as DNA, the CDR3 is TGTGCCAGCAGCGGCACCCCCCGGGGGAACACTGAAGCTTTCTTT. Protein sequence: CASSGTPRGNTEAFF. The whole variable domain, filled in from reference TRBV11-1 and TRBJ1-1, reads EAEVAQSPRYKITEKSQAVAFWCDPISGHATLYWYRQILGQGPELLVQFQDESVVDDSQLPKDRFSAERLKGVDSTLKIQPAELGDSAMYLCASSGTPRGNTEAFFGQGTRLTVV.

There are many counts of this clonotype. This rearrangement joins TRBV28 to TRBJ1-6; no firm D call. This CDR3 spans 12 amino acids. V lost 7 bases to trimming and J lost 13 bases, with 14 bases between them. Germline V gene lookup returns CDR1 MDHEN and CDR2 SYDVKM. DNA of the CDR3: TGTGCCAGCACCCCCCCCCGCGGGCCCCTCCACTTT. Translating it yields CASTPPRGPLHF. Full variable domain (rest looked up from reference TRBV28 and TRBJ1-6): DVKVTQSSRYLVKRTGEKVFLECVQDMDHENMFWYRQDPGLGLRLIYFSYDVKMKEKGDIPEGYSVSREKKERFSLILESASTNQTSMYLCASTPPRGPLHFGNGTRLTVT.

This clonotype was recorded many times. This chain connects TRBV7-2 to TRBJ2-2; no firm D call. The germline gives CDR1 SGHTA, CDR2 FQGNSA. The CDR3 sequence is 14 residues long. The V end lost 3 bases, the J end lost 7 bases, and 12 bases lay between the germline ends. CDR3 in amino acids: CASSFRGVSGELFF. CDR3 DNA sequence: TGTGCCAGCAGCTTTAGAGGAGTGAGCGGGGAGCTGTTTTTT.